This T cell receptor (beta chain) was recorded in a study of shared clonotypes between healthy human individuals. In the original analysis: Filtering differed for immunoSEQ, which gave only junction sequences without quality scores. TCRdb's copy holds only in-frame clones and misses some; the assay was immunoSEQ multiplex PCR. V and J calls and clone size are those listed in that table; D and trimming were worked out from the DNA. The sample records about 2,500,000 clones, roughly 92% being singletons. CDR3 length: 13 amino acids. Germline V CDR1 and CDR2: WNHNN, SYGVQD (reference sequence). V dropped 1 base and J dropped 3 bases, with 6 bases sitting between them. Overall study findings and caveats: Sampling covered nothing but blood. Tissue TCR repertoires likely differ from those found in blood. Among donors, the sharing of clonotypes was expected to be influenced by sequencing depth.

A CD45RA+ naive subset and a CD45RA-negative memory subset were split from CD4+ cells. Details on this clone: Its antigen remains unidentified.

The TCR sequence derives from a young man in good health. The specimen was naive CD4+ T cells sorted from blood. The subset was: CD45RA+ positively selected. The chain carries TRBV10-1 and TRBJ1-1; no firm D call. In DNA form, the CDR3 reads TGCGCCAGCAGTGAGTGGGCTTACACTGAAGCTTTCTTT. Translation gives CASSEWAYTEAFF.